This is a list of T cell receptor beta chains from one sample in a study of identical twins. Each CDR3 protein gets one entry after TCRdb re-called the 5' RACE reads with MiXCR. The table shows 420,000 or so distinct CDR3 sequences, with approximately 17% occurring only once. The material sequenced was naive T cells sorted from blood. The receptors were gathered from a man aged 50 to 60 in good health. The conserved cysteine and the conserved F or W are not part of the CDR3 here.

V gene	J gene	CDR3 length	CDR3 protein
TRBV4-1	TRBJ1-5	11	ASSQAANQPQH
TRBV20-1	TRBJ2-3	14	SASPGSSGNGDTQY
TRBV7-8	TRBJ1-4	13	ASSPYRGPNEKLF
TRBV5-1	TRBJ2-7	13	ASSPGSDSISEQY
TRBV4-1	TRBJ1-3	13	ASSLRAVSGNTIY
TRBV12-3/TRBV12-4	TRBJ2-1	9	ASSSLGWQF
TRBV10-2	TRBJ1-5	12	ASAETGGGQPQH
TRBV10-3	TRBJ2-3	14	AISWEREVSLDTQY
TRBV7-7	TRBJ2-7	14	ASGSGLAGALYEQY
TRBV6-5	TRBJ1-3	15	ASSYSSAGLGGNTIY
TRBV5-1	TRBJ2-5	14	ASSEDRGTYQETQY
TRBV30	TRBJ1-1	11	AWNFLRHTEAF
TRBV19	TRBJ2-1	12	ASSASGRVLKQF
TRBV28	TRBJ2-7	14	ASSSLPLSTAYEQY
TRBV4-3	TRBJ2-3	17	ASSQEVPGLAGSSDTQY
TRBV20-1	TRBJ2-3	14	SASQSSGTRTDTQY
TRBV15	TRBJ1-1	13	ATSGDLAENTEAF
TRBV4-3	TRBJ1-4	12	ASSQDFLKEKLF
TRBV5-6	TRBJ1-2	10	ASSLRRFGYT
TRBV5-1	TRBJ2-5	12	ASSLTGLGETQY
TRBV20-1	TRBJ2-5	12	SAREGQARETQY
TRBV24-1	TRBJ2-3	9	ATTDRDTQY
TRBV10-1	TRBJ2-4	14	ASSEGRNLAKNIQY
TRBV6-5	TRBJ2-7	15	ASSYSALAGESYEQY
TRBV28	TRBJ2-7	12	ASSTHGLAGEQY
TRBV19	TRBJ2-1	13	ASNAGPADHNEQF
TRBV29-1	TRBJ2-7	11	SVEWGQGYEQY
TRBV6-4	TRBJ2-7	13	ASSELADEIYEQY
TRBV7-9	TRBJ2-2	15	ASSPPGLTANTGELF
TRBV9	TRBJ2-6	14	ASSTDSYLGANVLT
TRBV4-3	TRBJ2-3	14	ASSQAQGPDTDTQY
TRBV15	TRBJ2-2	12	ATSRRMNTGELF
TRBV6-1	TRBJ1-1	13	ASSGQGIGNTEAF
TRBV15	TRBJ2-7	12	ATSTLAGAYEQY
TRBV4-2	TRBJ2-3	12	ASSQVGQTDTQY